The clone carrying this TCR beta chain has just a few counts. Its antigen is currently unknown. This table comes from immunoSEQ multiplex PCR, and its TCRdb copy is limited to in-frame clones, with some not included. The sample includes about 84,000 clones, roughly 84% of them seen just once. Baseline, cycle 4 day 1, and cycle 7 day 1 were the blood sampling points. The entry originates in a study of OX40 agonist ivuxolimab in advanced cancers. Study-level findings and limits: More expanded clones were found, on average, in CD8+ than in CD4+ T cells. The study observed clonal expansion of CD4+ and CD8+ blood T cells by week 6 at 0.1 to 3.0 mg/kg.

The material was CD4+ or CD8+ T cells sorted from blood, obtained in a trial of the OX40 agonist ivuxolimab. This clonotype originated in an adult with an advanced solid tumor such as melanoma, head and neck, liver or kidney cancer.

As DNA, the CDR3 is TGTGCCAGCACCGAAGCACTCCGAGGACTTTCTTTCTTT. Its protein is CASTEALRGLSFF. The chain employs TRBV28 and TRBJ1-1; no reliable D call. The CDR3 is 13 amino acids. Trimming cost V 7 bases and J 12 bases, with 21 bases left between them. The germline V gene has CDR1 MDHEN and CDR2 SYDVKM.